This T cell receptor (beta chain) was recovered during a study of beta chain features in type 1 diabetes (dated by TCRdb to between 2017 and 2018). Turning to the overall study: No differences in mean age, gender distribution, total cell number or subset yield were found between patients and healthy donors. Regulatory and stem cell-like memory subsets were obtained from only 8 patients and roughly eight healthy donors, while naive and central memory subsets were obtained from all 28 donors. A total of approximately 100 million sorted cells were examined across all samples, and the number of cells per subset was strongly correlated with RNA yield. The study compared TCRB repertoires of sorted circulating CD4+ T cell subsets between recently diagnosed type 1 diabetes patients and matched healthy donors.

The CDR3 has 16 amino acids, counting the end cysteine and phenylalanine. CDR3 DNA is the only sequence kept; it has 48 bases, read in frame from the first base. Trimmed from V: 4 bases; trimmed from J: 4 bases; junction bases lacking a gene match: 10. Sequences SGHDT (CDR1) and YYEEEE (CDR2) are obtained from the germline V gene. The High Capacity cDNA Reverse Transcription Kit was used to reverse transcribe all of the isolated RNA, meaning that expressed TCRB transcripts were what got sequenced. Naive, central memory and regulatory T cell samples underwent deep immunoSEQ sequencing, averaging about 3.5 million total reads per sample. Sorted cells were lysed in RLT buffer, and RNA was extracted using DNase-treated RNeasy Micro or Mini kits according to cell number. To prevent cross-contamination, each cell subset was processed individually, whereas patient and healthy donor samples were processed jointly. Using the immunoSEQ multiplex PCR, TCRB sequences were amplified from cDNA into 87-bp fragments spanning the CDR3 region. Amplicons were sequenced on the Illumina HiSeq platform. In the source study's methods: PCR bias was corrected computationally using synthetic template baselines, and reads within Hamming distance 2 were collapsed, with unmergeable singletons discarded. Reads were aligned against IMGT to assign V, D and J genes, CDR3 length and insertions or deletions at six rearrangement sites. Within each subset, clonotype counts were normalized to sorted cell number, and only after that were true diversity and Gini coefficients computed with the tcR R package. Repertoire sharing was quantified using the overlap coefficient calculated on TCRB nucleotide sequences. Out-of-frame TCRB sequences from naive cells were analyzed to stand in for the pre-selection repertoire. The table was pulled from immuneACCESS by TCRdb, which kept in-frame rearrangements only. Such tables lose some clones; where checked, under half of the loss comes from unresolved V genes, and the rest has no known cause. V and J calls and clone size are given by that table; D and trimming were obtained from the DNA. The sample yields more than 300,000 clones; around an eighth were counted once. The ten largest clones add up to approximately 0.015% of the sample.

Overall study results and their limits: At VDJ recombination sites, type 1 diabetes patients had fewer insertions and more deleted nucleotides, which implies abnormalities in thymic rearrangement. In all four CD4+ subsets, TCRB CDR3 length was moderately but significantly shorter in type 1 diabetes patients. PCR might favor shorter templates, but patient and control samples were amplified and corrected together, so any skew would affect both groups equally. Because cDNA was sequenced instead of genomic DNA, highly expressing activated cells could be over-represented, though the groups showed no difference in activation or CD3 levels. Naive, central memory and regulatory TCRB repertoires appeared more similar among patients than among healthy donors. Because small numbers of individuals were included in the HLA sub-analyses, any influence of HLA type on TCRB rearrangement was left unresolved.

Note on this clone: It lacks a known antigen. No clone much larger than this one lies a single base away; base qualities are absent.

Each donor gave one peripheral blood draw, approximately 120 mL on average, collected into heparinised tubes. A BD FACSAria II and a panel including CD45RO, CCR7, CD25, CD127, CD95 and CD27 were used to sort naive, central memory, regulatory and stem cell-like memory CD4+ T cells. All sorted populations exceeded 98% purity. PBMCs were isolated immediately by Lymphoprep density gradient centrifugation and stained directly without culture. To minimize batch effects, samples were stained and sorted in pairs, one healthy donor with one patient per experiment. Here the chain combines TRBV5-6 and TRBJ2-2, and TRBD1 matches 7 of the central bases. The sample was naive CD4+ T cells from blood. This specimen's cell subset or site label, per the study, means: true naive CD4+ T cells. This receptor was taken from a man younger than 35 in good health. CDR3 protein: CASSPAGTAFTGELFF. DNA sequence: TGTGCCAGCAGCCCTGCCGGGACAGCATTCACCGGGGAGCTGTTTTTT.